The rows below give T cell receptor beta chains drawn from one sample of a study of blood T cell repertoires in COVID-19. Sequencing was performed with immunoSEQ multiplex PCR; in TCRdb, only in-frame clones are kept and a portion is missing. The sample consists of more than 110,000 clones, around 83% of them appearing once. The sequenced sample consisted of peripheral blood. The receptor set was obtained from a woman older than 75 with acute or convalescent COVID-19. Each CDR3 is given without its conserved first and last residue. The order of the fields is V gene, J gene, CDR3 protein.

V: TRBV9; J: TRBJ2-1; CDR3: ASSVGSYNEQF
V: TRBV30; J: TRBJ1-2; CDR3: AWSVLGDRS
V: TRBV10-2; J: TRBJ1-1; CDR3: ATRGPGQGAAGTEAF
V: TRBV7-9; J: TRBJ2-5; CDR3: ASSRTGRETQY
V: TRBV3-1/TRBV3-2; J: TRBJ1-2; CDR3: ASSHNAGQTSGYT
V: TRBV12-3/TRBV12-4; J: TRBJ1-2; CDR3: ASSLVGAYGYT
V: TRBV6-5; J: TRBJ2-1; CDR3: ATKDLGGYNEQF
V: TRBV7-2; J: TRBJ1-2; CDR3: ASSLAGQGYGYT
V: TRBV4-1; J: TRBJ2-1; CDR3: ASSHPWGRLAVNEQF
V: TRBV5-4; J: TRBJ2-1; CDR3: ASSLDLAGGVNEQF
V: TRBV30; J: TRBJ1-1; CDR3: AWSTVSEAF
V: TRBV7-3; J: TRBJ2-5; CDR3: ASSLGAGGETQY
V: TRBV28; J: TRBJ1-2; CDR3: ASSLPSTGWNYGYT
V: TRBV24-1; J: TRBJ2-7; CDR3: ATSDPTGYEQY
V: TRBV9; J: TRBJ1-1; CDR3: ASTRDSTMNTEAF
V: TRBV4-2; J: TRBJ1-5; CDR3: ASSQDRNRKPQH
V: TRBV5-1; J: TRBJ2-3; CDR3: ASSLSLAGAPFLDTQY